The rows below give T cell receptor beta chains drawn from one sample of a study of cytomegalovirus exposure and HLA in healthy donors. Using immunoSEQ multiplex PCR, the repertoire was profiled, and TCRdb retains in-frame clones only, with some absent. This sample lists just over 200,000 clones; its ten largest clones have over 0.95%. Input material: PBMCs. The receptors were sampled from a girl aged 2 to 9 in good health and CMV-seropositive. CDR3s include the opening cysteine and the closing phenylalanine or tryptophan. D genes are given only for firm matches.

>TRBV2|NA|TRBJ1-5
TGTGCCAGCAAGTTGGAGTCAGGCAATCAGCCCCAGCATTTT
CASKLESGNQPQHF
>TRBV20-1|NA|TRBJ2-7
TGCAGTGCCGCGTCTGCCGAGCAGTACTTC
CSAASAEQYF
>TRBV7-9|NA|TRBJ1-4
TGTGCCAGCAGCTTGGGGGGGCGGCAGGCTAATGAAAAACTGTTTTTT
CASSLGGRQANEKLFF
>TRBV9|NA|TRBJ2-6
TGTGCCAGCAGCCTCCTAAGCTCTGGGGCCAACGTCCTGACTTTC
CASSLLSSGANVLTF
>TRBV11-2|TRBD2|TRBJ2-1
TGTGTCAGCAGCTATACCGGGACTAGCGGGATGGGTGAGCAGTTCTTC
CVSSYTGTSGMGEQFF
>TRBV2|NA|TRBJ2-1
TGTGCCAGCTTAACACCTCAGGTCAATGAGCAGTTCTTC
CASLTPQVNEQFF
>TRBV28|TRBD1|TRBJ1-1
TGTGCCAGCAGTTGGGACAGAAACACTGAAGCTTTCTTT
CASSWDRNTEAFF
>TRBV2|NA|TRBJ1-4
TGTGCCAGCAGTGAAGGAATGGCGGCGGGAGCAACTAATGAAAAACTGTTTTTT
CASSEGMAAGATNEKLFF
>TRBV5-8|NA|TRBJ2-7
TGTGCCGTACAAGGAGGGGATCGGGGGTCCTACGAGCAGTACTTC
CAVQGGDRGSYEQYF
>TRBV19|TRBD2|TRBJ2-1
TGTGCCAGTAGTATATCCGAAGCGGGAGGCCCGGGGAGGAATGAGCAGTTCTTC
CASSISEAGGPGRNEQFF
>TRBV29-1|TRBD1|TRBJ1-1
TGCAGCGTTACCCCCCGCGATGGAGGGGGCTCGGACACTGAAGCTTTCTTT
CSVTPRDGGGSDTEAFF
>TRBV27|TRBD2|TRBJ2-7
TGTGCCAGCAGCTCGGGGGGGTTTTACGAGCAGTACTTC
CASSSGGFYEQYF
>TRBV7-2|NA|TRBJ2-5
TGTGCCAGCAGCTTATTCCAGGGGGGCTCCGCGGAGACCCAGTACTTC
CASSLFQGGSAETQYF
>TRBV7-2|TRBD2|TRBJ2-1
TGTGCCAGCAGGCACCGACTAGCGGGAGATCATGAGCAGTTCTTC
CASRHRLAGDHEQFF
>TRBV19|TRBD1|TRBJ2-5
TGTGCCAGTAGTACCCCCCGGACAGGGCAAGAGACCCAGTACTTC
CASSTPRTGQETQYF
>TRBV27|TRBD1|TRBJ2-1
TGTGCCAGCAGTTCGACTCATACAGGGGAAGCCTACAATGAGCAGTTCTTC
CASSSTHTGEAYNEQFF
>TRBV15|NA|TRBJ2-5
TGTGCCACCAGCAGAGATCGGGGGTACCAAGAGACCCAGTACTTC
CATSRDRGYQETQYF
>TRBV6-6|NA|TRBJ2-7
TGTGCCAGCAGGGACTGGGTCTACGAGCAGTACTTC
CASRDWVYEQYF
>TRBV2|TRBD2|TRBJ2-1
TGTGCCAGCAGTGTTGGAGCGGGAGGGCCTGTCGGTGAGCAGTTCTTC
CASSVGAGGPVGEQFF
>TRBV27|TRBD1|TRBJ1-2
TGTGCCAGCAGTTTGCGCCGGACAGGGGGCCCGGATGGCTACACCTTC
CASSLRRTGGPDGYTF
>TRBV6-6|TRBD1|TRBJ1-6
TGTGCCAGCAGTTACTCGACAGGGGTGACAGATCCCCTCCACTTT
CASSYSTGVTDPLHF
>TRBV6-6|NA|TRBJ2-7
TGTGCCACCGACGGTCGGAGTTCCTACGAGCAGTACTTC
CATDGRSSYEQYF
>TRBV5-1|TRBD2|TRBJ2-7
TGCGCCAGCAGCTCGGCCGGGCTAGCGGGAGGTAACGAGCAGTACTTC
CASSSAGLAGGNEQYF
>TRBV7-9|TRBD1|TRBJ1-2
TGTGCCAGCAGGAATATGCGGGACAGGGGTTCCTATGGCTACACCTTC
CASRNMRDRGSYGYTF
>TRBV5-8|TRBD1|TRBJ1-5
TGTGCCAGCAGCGGTACGACAGGGCTAAGAAGCAATCAGCCCCAGCATTTT
CASSGTTGLRSNQPQHF
>TRBV6-6|TRBD2|TRBJ2-1
TGTGCCAGCAACCCGACTAGCGGAGCAAATGAGCAGTTCTTC
CASNPTSGANEQFF
>TRBV5-8|NA|TRBJ1-1
TGTGCCAGCAGCCTAGCCCGGACAGCCCGGCAAGAAGCTTTCTTT
CASSLARTARQEAFF
>TRBV19|NA|TRBJ2-3
TGTGCCAGTAGTATATACCCTCCTGGCGGTCTTAGCACAGATACGCAGTATTTT
CASSIYPPGGLSTDTQYF
>TRBV19|NA|TRBJ2-2
TGTGCCAGTAGTATAGCGGGAAGCACCGGGGAGCTGTTTTTT
CASSIAGSTGELFF
>TRBV28|NA|TRBJ2-4
TGTGCCAGCAGCCGACAGCTAGCCAAAAACATTCAGTACTTC
CASSRQLAKNIQYF
>TRBV11-3|NA|TRBJ2-2
TGTGCCAGCAGCTTCGGACAGACGAAGGTTGCCGGGGAGCTGTTTTTT
CASSFGQTKVAGELFF
>TRBV19|NA|TRBJ2-7
TGTGCCAGTAAAAGGACAGCGCTAGAGCAGTACTTC
CASKRTALEQYF
>TRBV6-6|TRBD1|TRBJ2-7
TGTGCCAGCAGTCCGAACCGGGACAGGGTTAGCGAGCAGTACTTC
CASSPNRDRVSEQYF
>TRBV9|NA|TRBJ1-1
TGTGCCAGCAGCCTGATTAGCAGCCTGAACACTGAAGCTTTCTTT
CASSLISSLNTEAFF
>TRBV11-3|NA|TRBJ2-7
TGTGCCAGCAGCTTAAAAGTGCGGAAAACCTACGAGCAGTACTTC
CASSLKVRKTYEQYF
>TRBV28|NA|TRBJ2-2
TGTGCCAGCAGCCGTGACTCCTTCGGGGAGCTGTTTTTT
CASSRDSFGELFF
>TRBV4-1|NA|TRBJ2-7
TGCGCCAGCAGCCAAGAAATGACCCGCACTACCTACGAGCAGTACTTC
CASSQEMTRTTYEQYF
>TRBV7-9|TRBD1|TRBJ1-5
TGTGCCAGCAGCTTATTTGCCGGGACAGGGAATAATCAGCCCCAGCATTTT
CASSLFAGTGNNQPQHF
>TRBV6-1|NA|TRBJ1-4
TGTGCCAGCAGTCTTCGACAGACTAATGAAAAACTGTTTTTT
CASSLRQTNEKLFF
>TRBV18|NA|TRBJ1-5
TGTGCCAGCTCACCACGGCAGCCCACAGGGAGCTCAAACAATCAGCCCCAGCATTTT
CASSPRQPTGSSNNQPQHF
>TRBV7-3|TRBD2|TRBJ2-7
TGTGCCAGCAGCTTATGGGCGGGAGGGCCCGGCGAGCAGTACTTC
CASSLWAGGPGEQYF
>TRBV27|NA|TRBJ2-1
TGTGCCAGCGGATTAGAGGGTGAGCAGTTCTTC
CASGLEGEQFF
>TRBV7-9|NA|TRBJ1-5
TGTGCCAGCAGCTTGGGGGACACCCCCAATCAGCCCCAGCATTTT
CASSLGDTPNQPQHF
>TRBV6-5|TRBD1|TRBJ1-5
TGTGCCAGCCGTCCGACAGGGGATAGCAATCAGCCCCAGCATTTT
CASRPTGDSNQPQHF
>TRBV18|TRBD1|TRBJ2-1
TGTGCCAGCTCACCAAACCGGGACAGACGTTACAATGAGCAGTTCTTC
CASSPNRDRRYNEQFF
>TRBV2|TRBD1|TRBJ1-2
TGTGCCAGCAGTGCTAGGACAGGGGGATCGGAGGCTAACTATGGCTACACCTTC
CASSARTGGSEANYGYTF
>TRBV25-1|NA|TRBJ2-5
TGTGCCAGCAGTGATTGGGCAGGGGTAGGAGAGACCCAGTACTTC
CASSDWAGVGETQYF
>TRBV6-1|TRBD2|TRBJ2-1
TGTGCCAGCAGTAGCGGGACGCACAATGAGCAGTTCTTC
CASSSGTHNEQFF
>TRBV19|TRBD1|TRBJ2-7
TGTGCCAGTAGTACCGGACAGGGGTACGAGCAGTACTTC
CASSTGQGYEQYF
>TRBV5-1|NA|TRBJ2-4
TGCGCCAGCAGCTTGGGAGGCACCAAAAACATTCAGTACTTC
CASSLGGTKNIQYF
>TRBV29-1|NA|TRBJ2-7
TGCAGCGTTGAAGACGGCCAAAAAGGGGGCGAGCAGTACTTC
CSVEDGQKGGEQYF
>TRBV7-9|NA|TRBJ2-1
TGTGCCAGCAGCTTCCTGGGGAGTGGTCCCAATGAGCAGTTCTTC
CASSFLGSGPNEQFF
>TRBV29-1|NA|TRBJ1-1
TGCAGCGTTGGCGGGGTAGCCACTGAAGCTTTCTTT
CSVGGVATEAFF
>TRBV5-6|TRBD1|TRBJ1-2
TGTGCCAGCAGCTTGACCGGACAGGGGGACTATGGCTACACCTTC
CASSLTGQGDYGYTF
>TRBV28|TRBD1|TRBJ1-1
TGTGCCAGCAGTCCTCGTTGGACAGGGGGCAGAACTGAAGCTTTCTTT
CASSPRWTGGRTEAFF
>TRBV18|TRBD1|TRBJ2-7
TGTGCCAGCTCACCCAAACTAGGACAGGGTATCCCCTACGAGCAGTACTTC
CASSPKLGQGIPYEQYF
>TRBV7-9|NA|TRBJ2-7
TGTGCCAGCAGCCCCAGGGGACCCTACGAGCAGTACTTC
CASSPRGPYEQYF
>TRBV18|NA|TRBJ1-5
TGTGCCAGCTCACCACGGGACACAAGCAATCAGCCCCAGCATTTT
CASSPRDTSNQPQHF
>TRBV5-4|TRBD2|TRBJ2-2
TGTGCCAGCAGCTTAGGCGGGAGAAGGGCCGGGGAGCTGTTTTTT
CASSLGGRRAGELFF
>TRBV6-5|NA|TRBJ2-1
TGTGCCAGCTCACCTCAAAGCGAGGTCGCCCTACGGCAGTTCTTC
CASSPQSEVALRQFF